This TCR beta chain was found in a study of blood T cell repertoires in COVID-19. Whole-study context: Sources were T cells, B-cell-depleted T cells, or PBMCs; the material itself was cDNA or gDNA.

Authors' processing steps: Researchers report that nucleated cell counts were estimated from reference gene primer amplification. Sequencing was performed with immunoSEQ multiplex PCR; in TCRdb, only in-frame clones are kept and a portion is missing. That table furnishes V, J and clone size, whereas the DNA furnished D and trimming. The sample carries approximately 220,000 clones, 87% recorded once. The study drew participants aged about 18 to 95 years from 24 US areas. The study assigned cohorts using participant-reported clinical history. This CDR3 has 13 amino acids. Germline V lookup: CDR1 LNHDA, CDR2 SQIVND (reference sequence). The germline V and J ends were trimmed by 5 bases and 4 bases, with 11 bases remaining between them.

The sequenced sample was PBMCs or T cells enriched from blood (not recorded which). J is TRBJ1-1 and V is TRBV19; D gene ambiguous. The clonotype was recovered from a woman aged 25 to 39 with acute COVID-19. CDR3 residues: CASSPGLRTEAFF. Written as DNA, the CDR3 is TGTGCCAGTAGTCCGGGTCTACGCACTGAAGCTTTCTTT.